These 28 T cell receptor beta chains originate from one sample sequenced in a study of OX40 agonist ivuxolimab in advanced cancers. Data came from immunoSEQ multiplex PCR; TCRdb stores just in-frame clones and leaves some out. The sample yields 55,000 to 70,000 clones, 75% to 85% seen once. Sequencing was performed on CD4+ or CD8+ T cells sorted from blood, taken in a trial of the OX40 agonist ivuxolimab. These receptors all stem from an adult with an advanced solid tumor such as melanoma, head and neck, liver or kidney cancer.

This chain uses TRBV19 with TRBJ2-3; D unresolved. The germline V and J ends were trimmed by 3 bases and 8 bases, with 9 bases remaining between them. The CDR3 is 12 residues long. Germline V lookup: CDR1 LNHDA, CDR2 SQIVND (reference sequence). As DNA, the CDR3 is TGTGCCAGTAGTATTAGGTCAGGTACGCAGTATTTT. Amino acid sequence: CASSIRSGTQYF.

The chain employs TRBV5-1 and TRBJ1-4, with 8 bases fitting TRBD1. Germline values: CDR1 SGHRS, CDR2 YFSETQ. The trim removed 2 bases at V and 8 bases at J, leaving 5 bases unmatched. The CDR3 contains 14 residues. CDR3: CASSLWDRNEKLFF. The CDR3 bases are TGCGCCAGCAGCTTATGGGACAGGAACGAAAAACTGTTTTTT. Full variable domain (remainder filled in from reference TRBV5-1 and TRBJ1-4): KAGVTQTPRYLIKTRGQQVTLSCSPISGHRSVSWYQQTPGQGLQFLFEYFSETQRNKGNFPGRFSGRQFSNSRSEMNVSTLELGDSALYLCASSLWDRNEKLFFGSGTQLSVL.

V and J are TRBV4-2 and TRBJ2-2, with no clear D. V lost 0 bases and J 0 bases, leaving 11 bases between the germline ends. The CDR3 is made up of 17 amino acids. Looked up from germline, CDR1 is LGHNA and CDR2 is YNFKEQ. CDR3 region: CASSQEERLPNTGELFF. For the CDR3, the DNA is TGTGCCAGCAGCCAAGAAGAGAGGCTACCGAACACCGGGGAGCTGTTTTTT.

The gene calls are TRBV2 and TRBJ2-7, with D unresolved. The germline V and J ends were trimmed by 2 bases and 5 bases, with 13 bases remaining between them. The V gene's germline CDR1 is SNHLY and CDR2 FYNNEI. The CDR3 extends over 14 amino acids. The CDR3 nucleotides read TGTGCCAGCAGTGAAATCGTGGTCCCCCACGAGCAGTACTTC. Its protein is CASSEIVVPHEQYF.

This clone was detected only once. The chain is built from TRBV19 and TRBJ2-1; 13 bases are a match to TRBD2. The CDR3 sequence is 16 residues long. V was clipped by 9 bases and J by 10 bases; unmatched bases: 15. Germline CDR1 LNHDA, CDR2 SQIVND (reference sequence). The CDR3 DNA is TGTGCCAGCAACCCCTCGACTAGCGGGGGGACAGGGGAGCAGTTCTTC. Protein product: CASNPSTSGGTGEQFF. Based on the CDR3 plus reference TRBV19 and TRBJ2-1, the full variable domain is DGGITQSPKYLFRKEGQNVTLSCEQNLNHDAMYWYRQDPGQGLRLIYYSQIVNDFQKGDIAEGYSVSREKKESFPLTVTSAQKNPTAFYLCASNPSTSGGTGEQFFGPGTRLTVL.

CDR3 protein: CASNPGGTSFSGANVLTF. CDR3 nucleotides: TGTGCCAGCAACCCAGGGGGGACATCCTTCTCTGGGGCCAACGTCCTGACTTTC. This chain links TRBV25-1 with TRBJ2-6; TRBD1 might be the D (7 bases). The V gene lost 7 bases and the J gene lost 0 bases, with 19 bases spanning the gap. Germline CDR1 MGHDK, CDR2 SYGVNS. The CDR3 totals 18 residues.

CDR3 in amino acids: CASSVGQADTEAFF. CDR3 nucleotides: TGTGCCAGCAGCGTAGGCCAGGCAGACACTGAAGCTTTCTTT. V gene TRBV9 combines with J gene TRBJ1-1; D unresolved. This CDR3 has 14 amino acids. V lost 0 bases and J lost 3, with 9 bases in between. Germline V gene data show CDR1 as SGDLS and CDR2 as YYNGEE.

V usage is TRBV19 and J usage is TRBJ1-3; D uncertain. CDR3 length equals 19 residues. Between the trimmed V and J ends, which lost 9 bases and 6 bases, there was a span of 33 bases. Germline-derived CDR1 and CDR2 are LNHDA and SQIVND (reference sequence). CDR3 in amino acids: CASKKQPRPGSGNTNTIYF. CDR3 in DNA: TGTGCCAGCAAAAAACAGCCTCGGCCAGGTTCTGGAAACACAAACACCATATATTTT.

This rearrangement joins TRBV15 to TRBJ2-5; the match to TRBD2 covers 8 bases. The DNA end lines up better with TRBJ2-7; the J call may be wrong. Germline CDR1 is LNHNV and CDR2 is YYDKDF (reference sequence). This CDR3 is built from 16 residues. The CDR3 DNA follows: TGTGCCACCAGCAGAAAGGGACTAGGCGTGGCCTACGAGCAGTACTTC. Amino acid sequence: CATSRKGLGVAYEQYF.

The V call is TRBV27, the J call TRBJ1-5; D perhaps matches TRBD1 (5 bases). This CDR3 spans 15 amino acids. The germline gives CDR1 MNHEY, CDR2 SMNVEV (reference sequence). V was cut by 5 bases and J by 1 base, with 12 bases left in between. For the CDR3, the DNA is TGTGCCAGCAGTGTGAGACAGACCAGCAATCAGCCCCAGCATTTT. It translates to CASSVRQTSNQPQHF.

This clone came up a few times. V and J are TRBV6-1 and TRBJ1-1; perhaps TRBD1 as D (5 bases). Deletions cut 6 bases from V and 1 base from J, with 15 bases between. This CDR3 is built from 15 residues. Germline V lookup: CDR1 MNHNS, CDR2 SASEGT. The DNA for the CDR3 is TGTGCCAGCAGGAAACCGGGACCACGGAACACTGAAGCTTTCTTT. As protein: CASRKPGPRNTEAFF.

The J gene is TRBJ1-4, the V gene TRBV6-6; no firm D call. V shed 1 base and J shed 0 bases, with 9 bases lying between them. Germline CDR1 and CDR2: MNHNY and SVGAGI (reference sequence). The CDR3 has 16 residues. The CDR3 here is CASSYWNSPTNEKLFF. CDR3 DNA sequence: TGTGCCAGCAGTTACTGGAACAGCCCAACTAATGAAAAACTGTTTTTT.

This clone came up many times. The chain couples TRBV19 to TRBJ1-5; 7 bases are a match to TRBD1. The V and J ends lost 8 bases and 2 bases, in that order; junction bases with no gene match: 12. CDR1 is LNHDA, CDR2 SQIVND, per germline (reference sequence). The CDR3 is made up of 16 amino acids. CDR3 in amino acids: CASEIVRDSRNQPQHF. The CDR3 nucleotides read TGTGCCAGTGAAATTGTTCGGGACAGTCGCAATCAGCCCCAGCATTTT.

The chain has TRBV25-1 and TRBJ1-5; unclear D gene. Germline CDR1 is MGHDK and CDR2 is SYGVNS. Trimming left V 4 bases short and J 6 bases short, with 13 bases between. The CDR3 spans 14 residues. Written as DNA, the CDR3 is TGTGCCAGCAGTGGCGGGGTGTTGGGTCAGCCCCAGCATTTT. This sequence encodes CASSGGVLGQPQHF.

The J gene is TRBJ2-3, the V gene TRBV28; D is ambiguous. V was cut by 7 bases and J by 1 base, with 15 bases left in between. Germline V lookup: CDR1 MDHEN, CDR2 SYDVKM. CDR3 length equals 15 residues. CDR3 in DNA: TGTGCCAGCAAGGCGGACGGAGTGGGCACAGATACGCAGTATTTT. Translated: CASKADGVGTDTQYF. Supplemented by reference TRBV28 and TRBJ2-3, the full variable domain reads DVKVTQSSRYLVKRTGEKVFLECVQDMDHENMFWYRQDPGLGLRLIYFSYDVKMKEKGDIPEGYSVSREKKERFSLILESASTNQTSMYLCASKADGVGTDTQYFGPGTRLTVL.

The rearrangement joins TRBV27 to TRBJ1-1, with 7 bases matching TRBD1. The CDR3 covers 16 residues. CDR1 is MNHEY and CDR2 is SMNVEV in the germline V gene (reference sequence). V dropped 6 bases and J dropped 0; count of bases not matched to a gene: 10. CDR3 sequence reads: CASSLRGGAVNTEAFF. The CDR3 region has the DNA TGTGCCAGCAGCCTAAGAGGGGGCGCGGTGAACACTGAAGCTTTCTTT.

This clone occurred a few times. The CDR3 spells CAISEEQQPNHRYTF. CDR3 nucleotides: TGTGCCATCAGTGAGGAGCAACAACCAAACCACCGCTACACCTTC. This sequence joins TRBV10-3 and TRBJ1-2; D uncertain. CDR1 is ENHRY and CDR2 is SYGVKD in the germline V gene. This CDR3 contains 15 residues. V lost 2 bases to trimming and J lost 9 bases, with 19 bases between them.

The rearrangement joins TRBV2 to TRBJ1-5; D is uncertain. V gave up 3 bases and J gave up 5 bases, with 20 bases separating them. Germline V CDR1 and CDR2: SNHLY, FYNNEI. The CDR3 length is 17 residues. CDR3 protein: CASSEPWHRPGDQPQHF. The CDR3 bases are TGTGCCAGCAGTGAGCCGTGGCATAGGCCTGGCGATCAGCCCCAGCATTTT.

The J gene is TRBJ1-3, the V gene TRBV19; no firm D call. This CDR3 comprises 16 residues. Germline V CDR1 and CDR2: LNHDA, SQIVND (reference sequence). V lost 7 bases and J 0 bases, leaving 16 bases between the germline ends. CDR3 residues: CASMDRRFNSGNTIYF. CDR3 bases: TGTGCCAGTATGGACCGCCGGTTCAACTCTGGAAACACCATATATTTT. Full variable domain (remainder filled in from reference TRBV19 and TRBJ1-3): DGGITQSPKYLFRKEGQNVTLSCEQNLNHDAMYWYRQDPGQGLRLIYYSQIVNDFQKGDIAEGYSVSREKKESFPLTVTSAQKNPTAFYLCASMDRRFNSGNTIYFGEGSWLTVV.

The gene calls are TRBV12-5 and TRBJ1-2; D is unresolved. The V end was cut by 1 base, the J end by 5 bases, with 5 bases between. CDR3 size: 12 residues. The germline CDR1 and CDR2 sequences are LGHNT and FRNRAP. The CDR3 protein is CASGLEQYGYTF. As DNA, the CDR3 is TGTGCTAGTGGTTTGGAACAGTATGGCTACACCTTC. The entire variable domain, with the rest obtained from reference TRBV12-5 and TRBJ1-2, is as follows: DARVTQTPRHKVTEMGQEVTMRCQPILGHNTVFWYRQTMMQGLELLAYFRNRAPLDDSGMPKDRFSAEMPDATLATLKIQPSEPRDSAVYFCASGLEQYGYTFGSGTRLTVV.

V usage is TRBV5-1 and J usage is TRBJ2-7, with D possibly being TRBD1 (6 bases). Between the trimmed V and J ends, which lost 3 bases and 5 bases, there was a span of 21 bases. CDR1 is SGHRS, CDR2 YFSETQ, per germline. This CDR3 has 16 amino acids. This CDR3 is CASSSAGVVVNDEQYF. The CDR3 DNA reads as TGCGCCAGCAGCTCAGCAGGGGTTGTTGTGAACGACGAGCAGTACTTC.

J is TRBJ1-5 and V is TRBV10-3, with D tentatively TRBD1 (5 bases). The CDR3 contains 13 residues. The V gene lost 6 bases and the J gene lost 4 bases, with 10 bases spanning the gap. Germline-derived CDR1 and CDR2 are ENHRY and SYGVKD. The CDR3 protein is CAIRDSLNQPQHF. As DNA, the CDR3 is TGTGCCATCAGAGACAGCTTGAATCAGCCCCAGCATTTT.

The genes are TRBV4-3 and TRBJ2-2, with TRBD1 matching 9 bases. With 6 bases clipped from V and 4 bases from J, the junction kept 6 bases outside the gene matches. This CDR3 has 15 residues. Germline V CDR1 and CDR2: LGHNA, YSLEER. DNA for the CDR3: TGCGCCAGCAGACAGGGGGCTTCCACCACCGGGGAGCTGTTTTTT. Residues: CASRQGASTTGELFF.

The J gene is TRBJ1-3, the V gene TRBV10-2, with D perhaps matching TRBD1 (5 bases). With 3 bases removed from V and 1 base from J, the gap between germline ends came to 7 bases. The germline gives CDR1 WSHSY, CDR2 SAAADI. The CDR3 spans 14 residues. CDR3 sequence: CASSDGGSGNTIYF. The DNA of the CDR3 is TGCGCCAGCAGTGATGGGGGGTCTGGAAACACCATATATTTT.

The chain combines TRBV4-2 with TRBJ2-7; possible D gene TRBD1, 5 bases. CDR3 size: 14 residues. Per germline, CDR1 LGHNA and CDR2 YNFKEQ. V lost 0 bases and J 2 bases, leaving 8 bases between the germline ends. The CDR3 here is CASSQDKGPYEQYF. CDR3 in DNA: TGTGCCAGCAGCCAAGATAAGGGGCCCTACGAGCAGTACTTC.

In nucleotides, the CDR3 is TGTGCCACCAGCCGCCTAGCGGAGCCCCAAGAGACCCAGTACTTC. Amino acids: CATSRLAEPQETQYF. The gene calls are TRBV15 and TRBJ2-5; 7 bases line up with TRBD2. The junction had 7 bases not matched to a gene; V was cut back by 5 bases and J by 1 base. This CDR3 has 15 residues. Per germline, CDR1 LNHNV and CDR2 YYDKDF (reference sequence).

This chain links TRBV7-9 with TRBJ1-2, with D maybe TRBD1 (6 bases). Germline V gene lookup returns CDR1 SEHNR and CDR2 FQNEAQ (reference sequence). The V gene lost 2 bases and the J gene lost 8 bases, with 9 bases spanning the gap. The CDR3 loop spans 12 amino acids. CDR3 amino acids: CASSLRGNGYTF. The DNA of the CDR3 is TGTGCCAGCAGCTTAAGGGGGAACGGCTACACCTTC.

V gene TRBV6-5 combines with J gene TRBJ1-5; possibly TRBD1 for D (5 bases). V gave up 2 bases and J gave up 6 bases, with 8 bases separating them. The CDR3 has 13 amino acids. Germline V lookup: CDR1 MNHEY, CDR2 SVGAGI. CDR3 in amino acids: CASSYRGSQPQHF. For the CDR3, the DNA is TGTGCCAGCAGTTACAGGGGTAGTCAGCCCCAGCATTTT.